The clone carrying this T cell receptor beta chain was observed a handful of times. Germline lookup yields CDR1 SGHVS and CDR2 FQNEAQ. Trimming took 5 bases from V and 4 from J; bases not matched to a gene: 8. The CDR3 runs 15 residues. TCRdb recomputed calls from the 5' RACE reads with MiXCR, one row per CDR3 protein. The profile shows about 32,000 distinct CDR3 sequences, roughly a quarter of them singletons. The chain joins TRBV7-8 to TRBJ2-3, with 8 nucleotides matching TRBD1. Sequencing used memory CD4+ T cells sorted from blood. Subset noted: memory CD4+ T cells, CD4+CD45RO+CD25-. This TCR came from a female donor with breast cancer. CDR3 sequence: CASSQRTGTPDTQYF. The DNA for the CDR3 is TGTGCCAGCAGCCAAAGGACAGGGACGCCAGATACGCAGTATTTT.